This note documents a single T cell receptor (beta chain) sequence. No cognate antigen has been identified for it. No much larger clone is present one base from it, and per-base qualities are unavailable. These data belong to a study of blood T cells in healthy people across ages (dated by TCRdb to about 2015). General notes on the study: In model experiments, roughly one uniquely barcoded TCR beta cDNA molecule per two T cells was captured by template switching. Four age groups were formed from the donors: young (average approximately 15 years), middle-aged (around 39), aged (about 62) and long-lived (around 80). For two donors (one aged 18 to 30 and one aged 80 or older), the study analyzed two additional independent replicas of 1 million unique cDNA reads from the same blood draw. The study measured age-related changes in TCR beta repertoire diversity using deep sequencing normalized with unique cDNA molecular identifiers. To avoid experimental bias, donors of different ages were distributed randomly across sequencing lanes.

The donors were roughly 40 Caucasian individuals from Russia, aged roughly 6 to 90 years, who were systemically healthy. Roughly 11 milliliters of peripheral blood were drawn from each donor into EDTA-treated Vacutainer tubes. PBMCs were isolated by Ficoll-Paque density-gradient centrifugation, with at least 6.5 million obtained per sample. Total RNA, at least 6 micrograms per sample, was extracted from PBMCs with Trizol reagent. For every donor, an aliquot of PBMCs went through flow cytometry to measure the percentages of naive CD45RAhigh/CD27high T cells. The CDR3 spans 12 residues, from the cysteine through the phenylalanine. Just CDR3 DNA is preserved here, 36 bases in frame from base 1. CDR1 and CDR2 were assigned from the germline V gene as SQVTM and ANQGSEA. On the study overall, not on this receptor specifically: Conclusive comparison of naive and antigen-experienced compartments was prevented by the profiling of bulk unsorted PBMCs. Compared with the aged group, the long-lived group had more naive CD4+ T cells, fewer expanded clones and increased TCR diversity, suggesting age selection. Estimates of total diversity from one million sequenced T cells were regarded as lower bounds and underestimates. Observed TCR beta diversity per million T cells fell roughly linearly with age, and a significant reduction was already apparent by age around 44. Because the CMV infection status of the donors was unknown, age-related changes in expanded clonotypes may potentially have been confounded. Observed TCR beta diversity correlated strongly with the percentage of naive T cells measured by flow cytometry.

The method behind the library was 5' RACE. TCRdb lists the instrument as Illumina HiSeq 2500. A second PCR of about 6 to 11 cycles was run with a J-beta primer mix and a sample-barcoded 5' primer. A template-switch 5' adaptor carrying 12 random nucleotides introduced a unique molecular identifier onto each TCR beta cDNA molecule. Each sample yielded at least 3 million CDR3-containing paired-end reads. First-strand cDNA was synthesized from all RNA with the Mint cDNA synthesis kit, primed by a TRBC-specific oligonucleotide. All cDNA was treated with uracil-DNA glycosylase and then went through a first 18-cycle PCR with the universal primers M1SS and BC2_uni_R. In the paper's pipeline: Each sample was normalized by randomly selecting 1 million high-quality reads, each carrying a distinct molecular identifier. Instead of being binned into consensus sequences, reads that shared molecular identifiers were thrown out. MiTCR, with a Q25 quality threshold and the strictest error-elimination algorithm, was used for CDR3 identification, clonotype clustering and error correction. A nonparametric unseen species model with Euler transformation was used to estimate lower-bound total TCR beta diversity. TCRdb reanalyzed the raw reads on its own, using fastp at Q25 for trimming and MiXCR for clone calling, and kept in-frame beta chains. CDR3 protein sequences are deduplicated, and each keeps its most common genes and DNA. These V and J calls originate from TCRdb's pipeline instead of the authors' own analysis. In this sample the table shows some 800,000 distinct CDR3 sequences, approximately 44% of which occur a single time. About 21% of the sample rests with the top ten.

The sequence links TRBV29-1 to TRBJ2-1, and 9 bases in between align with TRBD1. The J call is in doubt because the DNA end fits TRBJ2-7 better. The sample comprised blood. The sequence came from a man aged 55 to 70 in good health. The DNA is TGCAGCGTGGGACAGGGATACAATGAGCAGTACTTC. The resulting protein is CSVGQGYNEQYF.